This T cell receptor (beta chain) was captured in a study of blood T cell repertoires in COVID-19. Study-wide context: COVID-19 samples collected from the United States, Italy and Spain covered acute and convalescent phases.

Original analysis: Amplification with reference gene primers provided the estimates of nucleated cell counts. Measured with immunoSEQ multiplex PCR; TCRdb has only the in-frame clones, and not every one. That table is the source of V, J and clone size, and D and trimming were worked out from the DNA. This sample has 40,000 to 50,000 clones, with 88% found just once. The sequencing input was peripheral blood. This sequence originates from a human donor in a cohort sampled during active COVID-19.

As DNA, the CDR3 is TGTGCCAGCAGCTCGATGCGGGTCCTGTCAGAGCAGTACTTC. Protein product: CASSSMRVLSEQYF. The rearrangement links TRBV5-5 to TRBJ2-7; D perhaps matches TRBD2 (5 bases). The CDR3 sequence is 14 residues long. Germline V gene sequence: CDR1 SGHKS, CDR2 YYEKEE (reference sequence). With 3 bases removed from V and 7 bases from J, the gap between germline ends came to 17 bases.